This passage covers 26 T cell receptor beta chains from one sample sequenced in a study of cytomegalovirus exposure and HLA in healthy donors. The PCR contained 60 Vbeta and 13 Jbeta primers. Sequencing used immunoSEQ multiplex PCR; TCRdb keeps in-frame clones, though not all of them. The table has 100,000 to 150,000 clones, around 82% seen once; the top ten hold 1.5% to 2%. The specimen was PBMCs. These receptors were collected from a boy aged 5 to 17 in good health and CMV-seronegative.

The chain employs TRBV29-1 and TRBJ2-5; TRBD2 aligns across 10 bases. The CDR3 is 14 amino acids. Germline V gene data show CDR1 as SQVTM and CDR2 as ANQGSEA. V dropped 4 bases and J dropped 4; count of bases not matched to a gene: 6. Here the CDR3 reads CSVVLAGSGETQYF. CDR3 sequence (DNA): TGCAGCGTTGTACTAGCGGGGTCGGGAGAGACCCAGTACTTC.

The V and J genes are TRBV7-9 and TRBJ1-1, with D perhaps TRBD1 (5 bases). Germline assignment: CDR1 SEHNR and CDR2 FQNEAQ (reference sequence). Trimming removed 3 bases at V and 4 bases at J, with 12 bases between. CDR3 size: 14 residues. CDR3 in amino acids: CASSLDGGGTEAFF. The CDR3 DNA sequence: TGTGCCAGCAGCTTGGACGGGGGGGGCACTGAAGCTTTCTTT.

This CDR3 reads CASSQEGQRGNTIYF. The CDR3 nucleotides are TGCGCCAGCAGCCAAGAGGGGCAGCGAGGAAACACCATATATTTT. The gene calls are TRBV4-3 and TRBJ1-3, with D possibly TRBD1 on 5 matching bases. Trimming cost V 0 bases and J 4 bases, with 10 bases left between them. There are 15 residues in the CDR3. Per germline, CDR1 LGHNA and CDR2 YSLEER.

This chain uses TRBV7-9 with TRBJ2-2, with 13 bases fitting TRBD2. The CDR3 extends over 17 amino acids. V shed 6 bases and J 3 bases; nucleotides not matched to a gene: 7. Per the germline V gene, CDR1 is SEHNR and CDR2 is FQNEAQ (reference sequence). Written as DNA, the CDR3 is TGTGCCAGCAGTTCGACTAGCGGGGGGCTGGACACCGGGGAGCTGTTTTTT. It codes for CASSSTSGGLDTGELFF.

This clone was detected only once. Other nucleotide sequences in the sample specify the same CDR3. The chain has TRBV5-6 and TRBJ1-5; D perhaps matches TRBD1 (6 bases). V lost 2 bases and J 1 base, leaving 7 bases between the germline ends. The CDR3 is 14 residues long. Germline V lookup: CDR1 SGHDT, CDR2 YYEEEE. CDR3 residues: CASSFRGSNQPQHF. The CDR3 DNA reads as TGTGCCAGCAGCTTCAGGGGAAGCAATCAGCCCCAGCATTTT.

This clone was counted a single time. The chain carries TRBV6-1 and TRBJ2-3, with a tentative D call TRBD2 (7 bases). The CDR3 totals 15 residues. The germline V gene has CDR1 MNHNS and CDR2 SASEGT. The germline V and J ends were trimmed by 6 bases and 3 bases, with 16 bases remaining between them. This CDR3 is CASRVGGGKTDTQYF. The CDR3 nucleotides are TGTGCCAGCAGGGTGGGGGGGGGCAAAACAGATACGCAGTATTTT.

The chain joins TRBV27 to TRBJ2-5; 9 nucleotides match TRBD2. The CDR3 has 13 amino acids. V lost 6 bases, J lost 3 bases, and 2 bases stayed unmatched. From germline, CDR1 is MNHEY and CDR2 SMNVEV (reference sequence). The CDR3 is CASRRLAEETQYF. As DNA, the CDR3 is TGTGCCAGCAGACGACTAGCGGAAGAGACCCAGTACTTC.

The rearrangement uses TRBV5-1 and TRBJ1-1; D uncertain. The CDR3 has 15 residues. Germline V lookup: CDR1 SGHRS, CDR2 YFSETQ. Trimming took off 1 base at V and 4 bases at J, with 14 bases between the two ends. CDR3 nucleotides: TGCGCCAGCAGCTTGTCTCCGGGAAGCAGCACTGAAGCTTTCTTT. It yields the protein CASSLSPGSSTEAFF.

V is TRBV11-2 and J is TRBJ1-3; D may be TRBD1 (6 bases). CDR3 length: 16 amino acids. Trimming stripped 3 bases from V and 2 bases from J, with 14 bases between. Germline CDR1 reads SGHAT; CDR2 reads FQNNGV. The CDR3 region is CASSFNTGSTGNTIYF. The CDR3 DNA is TGTGCCAGCAGCTTCAATACAGGGTCTACTGGAAACACCATATATTTT.

The chain uses TRBV2 and TRBJ2-1, with TRBD1 matching 7 bases. V shed 4 bases and J 9 bases; nucleotides not matched to a gene: 6. Germline-derived CDR1 and CDR2 are SNHLY and FYNNEI. CDR3 size: 13 residues. The chain's CDR3 is CASSVGQWSEQFF. In nucleotides, the CDR3 is TGTGCCAGCAGTGTGGGACAGTGGTCTGAGCAGTTCTTC.

This chain connects TRBV18 to TRBJ2-2; D gene uncertain. This CDR3 has 15 amino acids. V was shortened by 3 bases and J by 2 bases, with 10 bases between the two germline ends. Germline V gene lookup returns CDR1 KGHSH and CDR2 LQKENI. CDR3 nucleotide sequence: TGTGCCAGCTCACCGGTTGGCAAAAACACCGGGGAGCTGTTTTTT. Its protein is CASSPVGKNTGELFF.

The gene calls are TRBV7-2 and TRBJ1-5, with 12 bases matching TRBD1. The CDR3 is 15 residues long. The V gene end was trimmed by 5 bases and the J gene end by 3 bases; junction bases not matched to a gene: 2. Per germline, CDR1 SGHTA and CDR2 FQGNSA. CDR3 in amino acids: CASSAGQGANQPQHF. In nucleotides, the CDR3 is TGTGCCAGCAGCGCGGGACAGGGGGCCAATCAGCCCCAGCATTTT.

The rearrangement uses TRBV15 and TRBJ1-1, with 8 bases lining up with TRBD1. Germline lookup yields CDR1 LNHNV and CDR2 YYDKDF (reference sequence). CDR3 size: 15 residues. J gave up 6 bases and V 1 base, and 7 bases lay outside the gene matches. The CDR3 reads CATSRVLDRASEAFF. Written as DNA, the CDR3 is TGTGCCACCAGCAGAGTGTTGGACAGGGCGTCTGAAGCTTTCTTT.

The chain links TRBV25-1 to TRBJ2-3; 9 nucleotides agree with TRBD1. The V gene's germline CDR1 is MGHDK and CDR2 SYGVNS. V trimming: 5 bases; J trimming: 3 bases; junction bases outside the gene matches: 9. The CDR3 extends over 16 amino acids. CDR3 loop: CASSRGTGGWTDTQYF. The CDR3 bases are TGTGCCAGCAGTCGAGGTACAGGGGGCTGGACAGATACGCAGTATTTT.

This chain links TRBV13 with TRBJ1-6, with D unresolved. Germline lookup yields CDR1 PRHDT and CDR2 FYEKMQ (reference sequence). V dropped 2 bases and J dropped 7 bases, with 12 bases sitting between them. This CDR3 comprises 15 residues. CDR3 in amino acids: CASSLFREGNSPLHF. The CDR3 nucleotides read TGTGCCAGCAGCTTATTTCGTGAGGGCAATTCACCCCTCCACTTT.

The rearrangement links TRBV7-9 to TRBJ2-5, with TRBD2 matching over 10 bases. CDR1 is SEHNR, CDR2 FQNEAQ, per germline (reference sequence). Losses at the gene ends were 2 bases for V and 7 bases for J; bases not matched to a gene: 16. CDR3 size: 18 residues. The CDR3 loop is CASSLSLTSGAGSGTQYF. CDR3 coding DNA: TGTGCCAGCAGCTTAAGTCTAACTAGCGGGGCTGGGTCGGGGACCCAGTACTTC.

This sequence joins TRBV7-3 and TRBJ2-1; 12 positions agree with TRBD1. Germline CDR1 reads SGHTA; CDR2 reads FQGTGA. Trimming took 2 bases from V and 12 from J; bases not matched to a gene: 11. The CDR3 spans 16 residues. The CDR3 DNA sequence: TGTGCCAGCAGCTTAGACGGGACAGGGGGCCCTCGCCGGCAGTTCTTC. It translates to CASSLDGTGGPRRQFF.

V gene TRBV4-1 combines with J gene TRBJ2-7; 10 bases line up with TRBD2. The CDR3 sequence is 14 residues long. Per germline, CDR1 MGHRA and CDR2 YSYEKL. The V and J ends lost 4 bases and 1 base, in that order; junction bases with no gene match: 1. CDR3 loop: CASSPLAGSYEQYF. DNA of the CDR3: TGCGCCAGCAGCCCACTAGCGGGATCCTACGAGCAGTACTTC.

DNA for the CDR3: TGTGCCAGTACCGGGATCGGCGGGAAGAGACGGGTTGAAGCTTTCTTT. Amino acids: CASTGIGGKRRVEAFF. This chain connects TRBV19 to TRBJ1-1; D is unresolved. Trimming shortened V by 7 bases and J by 7 bases, and 25 bases separated the two germline ends. The CDR3 length is 16 residues. Germline CDR1 LNHDA, CDR2 SQIVND (reference sequence).

V usage is TRBV7-2 and J usage is TRBJ2-7; TRBD1 matches at 10 bases. CDR1 and CDR2 (germline): SGHTA, FQGNSA. The trim removed 4 bases at V and 6 bases at J, leaving 6 bases unmatched. This CDR3 comprises 14 residues. The CDR3 DNA reads TGTGCCAGCAGCTCCGGGACAGGGGATTTCGAGCAGTACTTC. Its translation: CASSSGTGDFEQYF.

This clone appeared a few times. The rearrangement links TRBV18 to TRBJ1-5; the D gene is possibly TRBD1 (5 bases). The CDR3 consists of 16 residues. CDR1 is KGHSH, CDR2 LQKENI, per germline. V shed 6 bases and J shed 2 bases, with 17 bases lying between them. CDR3 in DNA: TGTGCCAGCTCCCGAACGGCGGGGCAGGGCAATCAGCCCCAGCATTTT. Encoded protein: CASSRTAGQGNQPQHF.

The chain has TRBV10-3 and TRBJ2-7; possibly TRBD2 for D (5 bases). Between the trimmed V and J ends, which lost 5 bases and 1 base, there was a span of 6 bases. This CDR3 spans 12 amino acids. Germline loops: CDR1 ENHRY, CDR2 SYGVKD. The CDR3 here is CAISRGSYEQYF. In DNA, the CDR3 is TGTGCCATCAGTCGAGGGTCCTACGAGCAGTACTTC.

The genes are TRBV7-2 and TRBJ2-1; 9 nucleotides line up with TRBD2. Germline V gene data show CDR1 as SGHTA and CDR2 as FQGNSA. V lost 0 bases to trimming and J lost 7 bases; unmatched junction nucleotides: 7. This CDR3 is built from 16 residues. The CDR3 reads CASSLARREGGNEQFF. The CDR3 nucleotides are TGTGCCAGCAGCTTAGCTCGGCGGGAGGGCGGTAATGAGCAGTTCTTC.

This clone was recorded once. The chain couples TRBV25-1 to TRBJ1-6; D call uncertain. V was shortened by 3 bases and J by 11 bases, with 11 bases between the two germline ends. The CDR3 consists of 13 residues. Germline V CDR1 and CDR2: MGHDK, SYGVNS. The CDR3 sequence: CASSDMTETPLHF. The CDR3 DNA is TGTGCCAGCAGTGATATGACGGAGACACCCCTCCACTTT.

The rearrangement joins TRBV29-1 to TRBJ2-7; D gene ambiguous. Germline values: CDR1 SQVTM, CDR2 ANQGSEA. With 4 bases removed from V and 6 bases from J, the gap between germline ends came to 13 bases. This CDR3 is 12 amino acids long. CDR3 protein: CSVGSTLREQYF. The CDR3 region has the DNA TGCAGCGTTGGGAGTACACTCCGCGAGCAGTACTTC.

The V and J genes are TRBV19 and TRBJ2-7, with TRBD1 as a possible D gene (6 bases). V was cut by 5 bases and J by 3 bases, with 14 bases left in between. Germline assignment: CDR1 LNHDA and CDR2 SQIVND (reference sequence). The CDR3 totals 14 residues. Written as DNA, the CDR3 is TGTGCCAGTAGTTCGACTGGACAGATCTACGAGCAGTACTTC. Protein: CASSSTGQIYEQYF. The entire variable domain, with the rest obtained from reference TRBV19 and TRBJ2-7, is as follows: DGGITQSPKYLFRKEGQNVTLSCEQNLNHDAMYWYRQDPGQGLRLIYYSQIVNDFQKGDIAEGYSVSREKKESFPLTVTSAQKNPTAFYLCASSSTGQIYEQYFGPGTRLTVT.